These 16 T cell receptor beta chains originate from one sample sequenced in a study of OX40 agonist ivuxolimab in advanced cancers. Data came from immunoSEQ multiplex PCR; TCRdb stores just in-frame clones and leaves some out. The sample has some 19,000 clones, roughly 91% seen once. The material was CD4+ or CD8+ T cells sorted from blood, obtained in a trial of the OX40 agonist ivuxolimab. The source of these receptors is an adult with an advanced solid tumor such as melanoma, head and neck, liver or kidney cancer.

The chain employs TRBV4-3 and TRBJ2-7, with 8 bases fitting TRBD2. V gave up 1 base and J gave up 2 bases; unmatched junction bases: 1. The CDR3 covers 14 residues. Per the germline V gene, CDR1 is LGHNA and CDR2 is YSLEER. The CDR3 sequence is CASSQGGLAYEQYF. CDR3 DNA sequence: TGCGCCAGCAGCCAAGGGGGACTAGCCTACGAGCAGTACTTC.

The chain combines TRBV5-4 with TRBJ2-2; D is unclear. Germline CDR1 is SGHNT and CDR2 is YYREEE (reference sequence). With 6 bases removed from V and 1 base from J, the gap between germline ends came to 13 bases. The CDR3 has 15 amino acids. CDR3 sequence reads: CASTPLDGNTGELFF. In DNA, the CDR3 is TGTGCCAGCACCCCCCTGGACGGGAACACCGGGGAGCTGTTTTTT.

The V gene is TRBV4-3, the J gene TRBJ1-4, with 11 positions matching TRBD1. Germline V gene sequence: CDR1 LGHNA, CDR2 YSLEER. The CDR3 spans 20 residues. J gave up 3 bases and V 4 bases, and 16 bases lay outside the gene matches. The CDR3: CASSPQGAGTGGAANEKLFF. For the CDR3, the DNA is TGCGCCAGCAGCCCTCAGGGCGCTGGGACAGGGGGTGCGGCTAATGAAAAACTGTTTTTT.

The chain employs TRBV5-1 and TRBJ2-7; 9 positions agree with TRBD1. The CDR3 has 17 residues. Per germline, CDR1 SGHRS and CDR2 YFSETQ. J gave up 4 bases and V 2 bases, and 13 bases lay outside the gene matches. The CDR3 DNA reads as TGCGCCAGCAGCTTATCCGGGACAGGGATCCAAGTTTACGAGCAGTACTTC. Protein: CASSLSGTGIQVYEQYF. The variable domain in full, with the rest retrieved from reference TRBV5-1 and TRBJ2-7, is KAGVTQTPRYLIKTRGQQVTLSCSPISGHRSVSWYQQTPGQGLQFLFEYFSETQRNKGNFPGRFSGRQFSNSRSEMNVSTLELGDSALYLCASSLSGTGIQVYEQYFGPGTRLTVT.

The chain recombines TRBV6-6 with TRBJ2-2; 7 bases agree with TRBD1. This CDR3 has 15 amino acids. CDR1 is MNHNY, CDR2 SVGAGI, per germline (reference sequence). V trimming: 5 bases; J trimming: 0 bases; junction bases outside the gene matches: 3. In DNA, the CDR3 is TGTGCCAGCAGTCCGACAGGGACGAACACCGGGGAGCTGTTTTTT. Amino acid sequence: CASSPTGTNTGELFF.

The chain has TRBV6-5 and TRBJ2-3; possibly TRBD2 for D (5 bases). This CDR3 region has 12 residues. Trimming pared 7 bases from V and 1 base from J, leaving 6 bases between. The germline V gene encodes CDR1 MNHEY and CDR2 SVGAGI. For the CDR3, the DNA is TGTGCCAGCATTAGCGGCACAGATACGCAGTATTTT. Protein: CASISGTDTQYF.

The V and J genes are TRBV7-9 and TRBJ2-7; D may be TRBD1 (6 bases). This CDR3 is built from 13 residues. The V gene's germline CDR1 is SEHNR and CDR2 FQNEAQ (reference sequence). V was pared by 5 bases and J by 3 bases, with 11 bases between. Written as DNA, the CDR3 is TGTGCCAGCAGCCTGACAGGTGGCTACGAGCAGTACTTC. Translation: CASSLTGGYEQYF.

V is TRBV4-3 and J is TRBJ2-7, with D possibly matching TRBD2 (5 bases). V lost 5 bases, J lost 1 base, and 12 bases lay in between. The CDR3 spans 14 residues. The germline V gene has CDR1 LGHNA and CDR2 YSLEER. CDR3 coding DNA: TGCGCCAGCAGCTTTCGGACGGGATCCTACGAGCAGTACTTC. Its protein is CASSFRTGSYEQYF.

The CDR3 DNA is TGTGCCAGCACCAGCGTAATCGAGGATACGCAGTATTTT. Translation: CASTSVIEDTQYF. The chain is built from TRBV9 and TRBJ2-3; D uncertain. The length of the CDR3 is 13 residues. Trimming stripped 6 bases from V and 6 bases from J, with 14 bases between. Germline V gene data show CDR1 as SGDLS and CDR2 as YYNGEE.

In this sample, this clone turned up a few times. The chain has TRBV27 and TRBJ2-1; D perhaps matches TRBD1 (5 bases). The CDR3 length is 15 residues. Germline CDR1 and CDR2: MNHEY and SMNVEV (reference sequence). Trimming removed 7 bases at V and 5 bases at J, with 18 bases between. For the CDR3, the DNA is TGTGCCAGCACCCTCAGACAGATTGGGAACAATGAGCAGTTCTTC. Translation: CASTLRQIGNNEQFF.

The chain combines TRBV4-3 with TRBJ2-1; 9 bases are a match to TRBD2. The V segment lost 3 bases and the J segment 0 bases; nucleotides outside the gene matches: 6. CDR1 LGHNA and CDR2 YSLEER come from the germline V gene. The CDR3 has 17 residues. CDR3 sequence: CASSQPAGGLSYNEQFF. DNA for the CDR3: TGCGCCAGCAGCCAGCCAGCGGGAGGTCTCTCCTACAATGAGCAGTTCTTC.

The rearrangement joins TRBV28 to TRBJ2-7; possibly TRBD2 for D (6 bases). The CDR3 covers 14 residues. The V gene's germline CDR1 is MDHEN and CDR2 SYDVKM. Trimming removed 4 bases at V and 4 bases at J, with 14 bases between. The CDR3 region is CASSSGTGSYEQYF. The CDR3 nucleotides read TGTGCCAGCAGTTCCGGGACTGGGTCTTACGAGCAGTACTTC.

The chain couples TRBV11-2 to TRBJ2-1; D call uncertain. The germline gives CDR1 SGHAT, CDR2 FQNNGV. The germline V and J ends were trimmed by 5 bases and 7 bases, with 9 bases remaining between them. CDR3 length: 12 residues. As DNA, the CDR3 is TGTGCCAGCAGCCTCCTCACGAATGAGCAGTTCTTC. Protein sequence: CASSLLTNEQFF.

This clone was recorded once. CDR3 protein: CASSQSFQETQYF. DNA of the CDR3: TGCGCCAGCAGCCAATCCTTTCAAGAGACCCAGTACTTC. The V and J genes are TRBV4-3 and TRBJ2-5; D remains ambiguous. Germline CDR1 and CDR2: LGHNA and YSLEER. Deletions cut 2 bases from V and 2 bases from J, with 6 bases between. This CDR3 spans 13 amino acids.

About this clone: Other DNA sequences of this sample code for an identical CDR3. This chain's CDR3 is CASTSGRERVEQFF. CDR3 DNA: TGTGCCAGCACCTCTGGGCGGGAGAGGGTTGAGCAGTTCTTC. The chain couples TRBV7-9 to TRBJ2-1; 7 bases are a match to TRBD2. The length of the CDR3 is 14 residues. The V gene end was trimmed by 7 bases and the J gene end by 9 bases; junction bases not matched to a gene: 12. Per germline, CDR1 SEHNR and CDR2 FQNEAQ (reference sequence).

The chain combines TRBV9 with TRBJ1-1, with D possibly TRBD1 on 5 matching bases. V was cut by 7 bases and J by 1 base, with 11 bases left in between. The germline CDR1 and CDR2 sequences are SGDLS and YYNGEE. The CDR3 has 13 residues. CDR3 loop: CASSATENTEAFF. The DNA of the CDR3 is TGTGCCAGCTCCGCGACAGAGAACACTGAAGCTTTCTTT.